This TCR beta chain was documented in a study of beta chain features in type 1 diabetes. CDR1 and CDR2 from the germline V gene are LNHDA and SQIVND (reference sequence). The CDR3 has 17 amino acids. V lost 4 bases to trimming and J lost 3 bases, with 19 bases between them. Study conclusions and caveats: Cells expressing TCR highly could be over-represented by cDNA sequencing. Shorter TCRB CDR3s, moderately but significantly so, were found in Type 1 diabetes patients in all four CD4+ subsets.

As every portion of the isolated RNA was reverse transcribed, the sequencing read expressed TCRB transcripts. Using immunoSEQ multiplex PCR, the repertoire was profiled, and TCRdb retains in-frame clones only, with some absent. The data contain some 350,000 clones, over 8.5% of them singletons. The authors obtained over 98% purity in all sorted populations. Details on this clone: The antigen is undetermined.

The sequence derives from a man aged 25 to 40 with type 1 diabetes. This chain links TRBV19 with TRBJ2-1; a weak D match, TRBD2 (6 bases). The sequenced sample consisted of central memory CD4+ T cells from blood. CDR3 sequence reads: CASSNQPGGFLYNEQFF. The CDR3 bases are TGTGCCAGTAGTAATCAGCCTGGAGGGTTCCTCTACAATGAGCAGTTCTTC.